The 30 T cell receptor beta chains below come from one sample, sequenced in a study of cytomegalovirus exposure and HLA in healthy donors. Clones were sequenced by immunoSEQ multiplex PCR, and TCRdb holds only the in-frame ones, with some missing. This sample carries some 170,000 clones, 87% of them seen once, and the ten largest clones take 1.4%. Specimen: PBMCs. The receptors derive from a woman aged 25-40 years in good health and CMV-seronegative.

The chain recombines TRBV7-2 with TRBJ2-7; 11 bases align to TRBD1. The V segment lost 1 base and the J segment 6 bases; nucleotides outside the gene matches: 2. The germline V gene has CDR1 SGHTA and CDR2 FQGNSA. This CDR3 comprises 14 residues. The CDR3 loop reads CASSLGGTGGEQYF. CDR3 nucleotide sequence: TGTGCCAGCAGCTTAGGGGGGACAGGGGGCGAGCAGTACTTC.

The table lists this clone with a few counts. This chain connects TRBV6-1 to TRBJ2-7; D perhaps matches TRBD1 (5 bases). The CDR3 is made up of 15 amino acids. The V gene's germline CDR1 is MNHNS and CDR2 SASEGT. Trimming took 4 bases from V and 1 from J, leaving 14 bases between them. The CDR3 loop reads CASSGGQGHSYEQYF. In nucleotides, the CDR3 is TGTGCCAGCAGTGGTGGGCAGGGCCATTCCTACGAGCAGTACTTC.

The CDR3 DNA sequence: TGCGCCAGCAGCCAAATACCAGGGAGCAATCAGCCCCAGCATTTT. Protein: CASSQIPGSNQPQHF. This rearrangement joins TRBV4-1 to TRBJ1-5; possibly TRBD1 for D (5 bases). Trimming left V 2 bases short and J 1 base short, with 9 bases between. The germline gives CDR1 MGHRA, CDR2 YSYEKL. The CDR3 consists of 15 residues.

This chain joins TRBV9 and TRBJ2-1; 16 bases match TRBD2. The CDR3 is 17 amino acids. Germline assignment: CDR1 SGDLS and CDR2 YYNGEE. Trimming removed 3 bases from V and 5 bases from J; junction bases left unmatched: 5. The CDR3, as DNA: TGTGCCAGCAGCGCCGGGACTAGCGGGGGGGCGGACAATGAGCAGTTCTTC. Translating it yields CASSAGTSGGADNEQFF.

V usage is TRBV6-1 and J usage is TRBJ1-2, with D possibly being TRBD1 (6 bases). The V gene lost 1 base and the J gene lost 8 bases, with 17 bases spanning the gap. This CDR3 contains 15 residues. Germline V gene lookup returns CDR1 MNHNS and CDR2 SASEGT. CDR3 in DNA: TGTGCCAGCAGTGAAGAGGGCCGGGGGGCGCGGGGCTACACCTTC. Its protein product is CASSEEGRGARGYTF.

J is TRBJ1-4 and V is TRBV7-8; possible D gene TRBD1, 5 bases. V was cut by 5 bases and J by 7 bases, with 14 bases left in between. The germline gives CDR1 SGHVS, CDR2 FQNEAQ. This CDR3 has 14 amino acids. In nucleotides, the CDR3 is TGTGCCAGCAGCCCCAAGGGGAAGGGTGAAAAACTGTTTTTT. The encoded protein is CASSPKGKGEKLFF.

CDR3 nucleotide sequence: TGTGCCAGCAGCGGCGGGGCGGGACTTAATGGCTACACCTTC. Its protein product is CASSGGAGLNGYTF. The V call is TRBV9, the J call TRBJ1-2; tentatively, D is TRBD1 (5 bases). CDR3 length equals 14 residues. The V end lost 3 bases, the J end lost 6 bases, and 15 bases lay between the germline ends. Looked up from germline, CDR1 is SGDLS and CDR2 is YYNGEE.

This chain links TRBV19 with TRBJ1-6; TRBD1 matches at 7 bases. The V gene's germline CDR1 is LNHDA and CDR2 SQIVND (reference sequence). This CDR3 spans 15 amino acids. The junction had 4 bases not matched to a gene; V was cut back by 1 base and J by 7 bases. CDR3 amino acids: CASSIGDRVNSPLHF. For the CDR3, the DNA is TGTGCCAGTAGTATAGGAGACAGGGTGAATTCACCCCTCCACTTT.

This chain uses TRBV5-1 with TRBJ1-3; 7 nucleotides agree with TRBD1. The CDR3 length is 14 residues. Looked up from germline, CDR1 is SGHRS and CDR2 is YFSETQ. Trimming cost V 4 bases and J 0 bases; bases outside gene matches: 1. Here the CDR3 DNA reads TGCGCCAGCAGCGGGGACAGCTCTGGAAACACCATATATTTT. It specifies CASSGDSSGNTIYF. The variable domain in full, completed from reference TRBV5-1 and TRBJ1-3, reads KAGVTQTPRYLIKTRGQQVTLSCSPISGHRSVSWYQQTPGQGLQFLFEYFSETQRNKGNFPGRFSGRQFSNSRSEMNVSTLELGDSALYLCASSGDSSGNTIYFGEGSWLTVV.

The V call is TRBV11-2, the J call TRBJ2-7, with 7 bases fitting TRBD1. Germline loops: CDR1 SGHAT, CDR2 FQNNGV. The CDR3 contains 15 residues. With 1 base clipped from V and 0 bases from J, the junction kept 3 bases outside the gene matches. CDR3 nucleotide sequence: TGTGCCAGCAGCTTAGGTTACAGGGGCTCCTACGAGCAGTACTTC. Residues: CASSLGYRGSYEQYF.

V is TRBV27 and J is TRBJ1-6; TRBD1 is a possible D gene (6 bases). This CDR3 has 16 amino acids. Between the trimmed V and J ends, which lost 6 bases and 10 bases, there was a span of 22 bases. The germline V gene encodes CDR1 MNHEY and CDR2 SMNVEV (reference sequence). The chain's CDR3 is CASRVSGRDTSSPLHF. CDR3 in DNA: TGTGCCAGCAGAGTTTCGGGCCGGGACACTTCCTCACCCCTCCACTTT.

The chain combines TRBV27 with TRBJ2-7; a weak D match, TRBD2 (7 bases). Germline assignment: CDR1 MNHEY and CDR2 SMNVEV (reference sequence). Trimming cost V 7 bases and J 1 base, with 11 bases left between them. The CDR3 covers 13 residues. This chain's CDR3 is CASKGGDSYEQYF. Here the CDR3 DNA reads TGTGCCAGCAAGGGGGGGGATTCCTACGAGCAGTACTTC.

CDR3 in amino acids: CASSQEGRGPGQPQHF. The CDR3 nucleotides are TGCGCCAGCAGCCAAGAGGGCAGGGGGCCGGGGCAGCCCCAGCATTTT. The chain uses TRBV4-1 and TRBJ1-5, with 8 bases identical to TRBD1. This CDR3 has 16 amino acids. Germline CDR1 is MGHRA and CDR2 is YSYEKL. The ends lost 0 bases at V and 7 bases at J; junction bases unmatched: 8.

CDR3 protein: CASSLRGVDEQFF. In DNA, the CDR3 is TGCGCCAGCAGCCTGCGGGGGGTTGATGAGCAGTTCTTC. The chain carries TRBV4-1 and TRBJ2-1, with 8 bases identical to TRBD2. This CDR3 is 13 amino acids long. Germline V lookup: CDR1 MGHRA, CDR2 YSYEKL. With 4 bases clipped from V and 8 bases from J, the junction kept 4 bases outside the gene matches.

The chain couples TRBV4-1 to TRBJ1-4, with 9 positions matching TRBD1. V lost 3 bases to trimming and J lost 10 bases; unmatched junction nucleotides: 9. The germline V gene has CDR1 MGHRA and CDR2 YSYEKL. The CDR3 covers 15 residues. The CDR3: CASSHPDRGTRKLFF. CDR3 coding DNA: TGCGCCAGCAGCCATCCCGACAGGGGGACGAGAAAACTGTTTTTT.

The rearrangement joins TRBV14 to TRBJ1-3; D might be TRBD1 (6 bases). Germline CDR1 is SGHDN and CDR2 is FVKESK. V was shortened by 2 bases and J by 0 bases, with 11 bases between the two germline ends. The CDR3 covers 16 residues. The CDR3 nucleotides are TGTGCCAGCAGCCAATTGGGACACCGCTCTGGAAACACCATATATTTT. Translation: CASSQLGHRSGNTIYF.

This chain links TRBV11-2 with TRBJ1-1; 11 bases are shared with TRBD1. Germline V CDR1 and CDR2: SGHAT, FQNNGV. The CDR3 loop spans 14 amino acids. The trim removed 3 bases at V and 10 bases at J, leaving 7 bases unmatched. CDR3 coding DNA: TGTGCCAGCAGCTTGGTTCCGGACAGGGGGCGAGCTTTCTTT. As protein: CASSLVPDRGRAFF.

The genes are TRBV15 and TRBJ2-7, with TRBD2 matching 9 bases. This CDR3 contains 16 residues. Germline lookup yields CDR1 LNHNV and CDR2 YYDKDF (reference sequence). V lost 4 bases to trimming and J lost 6 bases; unmatched junction nucleotides: 13. This CDR3 reads CATSKGGSGGVSEQYF. The CDR3 DNA follows: TGTGCCACCAGCAAAGGGGGTAGCGGGGGAGTAAGCGAGCAGTACTTC.

CDR3 coding DNA: TGCAGCGTTGAAAAAGCTATGGACACTGAAGCTTTCTTT. This gives the protein CSVEKAMDTEAFF. The chain has TRBV29-1 and TRBJ1-1, with D hard to call. V was cut by 2 bases and J by 3 bases, with 10 bases left in between. CDR1 and CDR2 from the germline V gene are SQVTM and ANQGSEA. The CDR3 spans 13 residues.

CDR3 sequence reads: CASSQVSAPLHF. CDR3 DNA sequence: TGCGCCAGCAGCCAAGTTAGCGCACCCCTCCACTTT. The J gene is TRBJ1-6, the V gene TRBV4-1; no firm D call. Germline V gene lookup returns CDR1 MGHRA and CDR2 YSYEKL. Between the trimmed V and J ends, which lost 1 base and 11 bases, there was a span of 6 bases. CDR3 size: 12 residues.

J is TRBJ2-7 and V is TRBV15, with 7 bases fitting TRBD1. Germline V lookup: CDR1 LNHNV, CDR2 YYDKDF (reference sequence). The junction had 7 bases not matched to a gene; V was cut back by 5 bases and J by 3 bases. The CDR3 has 14 amino acids. CDR3 sequence: CATSDRAPLYEQYF. The CDR3 bases are TGTGCCACCAGCGACAGGGCCCCCCTCTACGAGCAGTACTTC.

The rearrangement uses TRBV18 and TRBJ2-1; 11 positions agree with TRBD2. J gave up 8 bases and V 1 base, and 1 base lay outside the gene matches. This CDR3 contains 14 residues. Germline lookup yields CDR1 KGHSH and CDR2 LQKENI. The CDR3 DNA is TGTGCCAGCTCACCACTAGCGGGGGGGCATGAGCAGTTCTTC. This gives the protein CASSPLAGGHEQFF.

This clone has just one count. V gene TRBV2 combines with J gene TRBJ2-7; tentative D call: TRBD1 (5 bases). Trimming pared 2 bases from V and 3 bases from J, leaving 17 bases between. The CDR3 extends over 16 amino acids. CDR1 is SNHLY, CDR2 FYNNEI, per germline. As DNA, the CDR3 is TGTGCCAGCAGTGAAAACCTAGGGGAAAAGGTCTACGAGCAGTACTTC. Its protein is CASSENLGEKVYEQYF.

The chain links TRBV6-6 to TRBJ1-2; D gene ambiguous. Germline V gene data show CDR1 as MNHNY and CDR2 as SVGAGI (reference sequence). Between the trimmed V and J ends, which lost 2 bases and 0 bases, there was a span of 13 bases. The CDR3 is 16 residues long. The CDR3 region is CASSYGGSGANYGYTF. CDR3 sequence (DNA): TGTGCCAGCAGTTACGGTGGCAGCGGTGCTAACTATGGCTACACCTTC.

The V call is TRBV6-5, the J call TRBJ1-6, with TRBD1 identical over 9 bases. With 2 bases clipped from V and 9 bases from J, the junction kept 5 bases outside the gene matches. Germline V gene lookup returns CDR1 MNHEY and CDR2 SVGAGI. The CDR3 consists of 15 residues. CDR3 nucleotide sequence: TGTGCCAGCAGTTACGAGGCACAGGGGGCTTCACCCCTCCACTTT. Its protein is CASSYEAQGASPLHF.

The rearrangement uses TRBV6-5 and TRBJ1-2, with 9 bases lining up with TRBD1. The V segment lost 6 bases and the J segment 3 bases; nucleotides outside the gene matches: 5. This CDR3 is 14 amino acids long. Germline values: CDR1 MNHEY, CDR2 SVGAGI. DNA of the CDR3: TGTGCCAGCAGCCCCGGGACAGGGTACTATGGCTACACCTTC. Translating gives CASSPGTGYYGYTF.

V usage is TRBV30 and J usage is TRBJ2-7; 7 positions match TRBD1. This CDR3 contains 11 residues. Trimming removed 5 bases from V and 6 bases from J; junction bases left unmatched: 4. Germline CDR1 is GTSNPN and CDR2 is SVGIG (reference sequence). CDR3 protein: CAWDRAGEQYF. CDR3 nucleotides: TGTGCCTGGGACAGGGCTGGCGAGCAGTACTTC.

The rearrangement joins TRBV2 to TRBJ1-2; 7 bases match TRBD1. V trimming: 6 bases; J trimming: 13 bases; junction bases outside the gene matches: 29. Per germline, CDR1 SNHLY and CDR2 FYNNEI. The CDR3 length is 18 residues. DNA for the CDR3: TGTGCCAGCAGCGTGTCGGGGCAGGGGACAGAACGCTTTAGGGAATCCACCTTC. It specifies CASSVSGQGTERFRESTF.

A remark on this clone: The same CDR3 arises from other DNA sequences in this sample as well. The chain is built from TRBV27 and TRBJ2-7; tentatively, D is TRBD1 (5 bases). The germline V gene encodes CDR1 MNHEY and CDR2 SMNVEV (reference sequence). This CDR3 has 13 residues. V lost 5 bases and J lost 1, with 9 bases in between. CDR3 amino acids: CASSRQGSYEQYF. CDR3 in DNA: TGTGCCAGCAGTAGGCAGGGATCCTACGAGCAGTACTTC.

The chain uses TRBV11-2 and TRBJ1-1; D uncertain. CDR1 SGHAT and CDR2 FQNNGV come from the germline V gene. This CDR3 is built from 13 residues. V lost 7 bases and J 6 bases, leaving 15 bases between the germline ends. CDR3 protein: CASTSAFAAEAFF. For the CDR3, the DNA is TGTGCCAGCACCTCCGCGTTTGCCGCTGAAGCTTTCTTT.